The 7 T cell receptor beta chains reported below all come from one sample, sequenced in a study of cytomegalovirus exposure and HLA in healthy donors (dated by TCRdb to 2016 to 2017). Library generation was performed with the immunoSEQ multiplex PCR assay. For the multiplex PCR, a mixture combining 60 forward primers for TCR Vbeta segments and 13 reverse primers for TCR Jbeta segments was used. This immuneACCESS table, as held by TCRdb, lists in-frame sequences with V and J called but not all clones. Of the missing ones, under half trace to an unresolved V gene in checked studies; the others have no known cause. Across this sample there are roughly 130,000 clones, with about two thirds seen only once. About 3.1% of the sample rests with the top ten. Material: PBMCs. These receptors were taken from a human donor in good health.

This clone has only one observation. The rearrangement links TRBV2 to TRBJ2-7; a weak D match, TRBD2 (5 bases). This CDR3 has 16 residues. Trimming left V 6 bases short and J 3 bases short, with 21 bases between. Germline CDR1 is SNHLY and CDR2 is FYNNEI. The CDR3 loop is CASRPGNSRHLYEQYF. In DNA, the CDR3 is TGTGCCAGCAGGCCCGGGAACTCCCGTCACCTCTACGAGCAGTACTTC.

This clone has more than one count but fewer than ten. This chain uses TRBV28 with TRBJ2-5; 9 nucleotides align to TRBD1. This CDR3 region has 14 residues. Per the germline V gene, CDR1 is MDHEN and CDR2 is SYDVKM. V lost 5 bases, J lost 2 bases, and 3 bases stayed unmatched. The DNA of the CDR3 is TGTGCCAGCAGTCCGGGACAGGGTCAAGAGACCCAGTACTTC. Its protein product is CASSPGQGQETQYF.

This chain links TRBV5-6 with TRBJ1-2, with D perhaps matching TRBD1 (5 bases). This CDR3 spans 15 amino acids. Germline assignment: CDR1 SGHDT and CDR2 YYEEEE. Between the trimmed V and J ends, which lost 3 bases and 8 bases, there was a span of 20 bases. CDR3 sequence (DNA): TGTGCCAGCAGCTCGATGGTGGGGCAGTTTAGAGGCTACACCTTC. It encodes CASSSMVGQFRGYTF.

V and J are TRBV19 and TRBJ1-2; D is ambiguous. V lost 7 bases and J 4 bases, leaving 19 bases between the germline ends. This CDR3 spans 15 amino acids. Germline assignment: CDR1 LNHDA and CDR2 SQIVND (reference sequence). CDR3 sequence: CASKGRPGGPYGYTF. DNA for the CDR3: TGTGCCAGTAAGGGCCGGCCAGGAGGACCCTATGGCTACACCTTC.

Here the CDR3 DNA reads TGCGCCAGCAGCCAAGATAATAACAGGGCTATCGGCGGGGAGCTGTTTTTT. Its translation is CASSQDNNRAIGGELFF. J is TRBJ2-2 and V is TRBV4-3; D might be TRBD1 (6 bases). There are 17 residues in the CDR3. Per germline, CDR1 LGHNA and CDR2 YSLEER. V was trimmed by 0 bases and J by 7 bases, leaving 18 bases between them.

About this clone itself: In the same sample, other DNA sequences code for this CDR3. The CDR3 DNA sequence: TGCGCCAGCAGCTTGGACAGGGGAGGAGAGACCCAGTACTTC. Encoded protein: CASSLDRGGETQYF. This chain uses TRBV5-1 with TRBJ2-5, with D perhaps TRBD1 (7 bases). The CDR3 runs 14 residues. CDR1 is SGHRS and CDR2 is YFSETQ in the germline V gene. V lost 0 bases and J 4 bases, leaving 10 bases between the germline ends.

This clone was observed a few times. This chain uses TRBV7-9 with TRBJ2-3, with TRBD2 identical over 9 bases. CDR1 is SEHNR, CDR2 FQNEAQ, per germline (reference sequence). The junction had 6 bases not matched to a gene; V was cut back by 3 bases and J by 5 bases. The CDR3 contains 15 residues. The CDR3 coding sequence is TGTGCCAGCAGCTTTCTAGCGGGGTGGAGAGATACGCAGTATTTT. Its translation: CASSFLAGWRDTQYF.